This TCR beta chain was profiled in a study of blood T cell repertoires in COVID-19. Per the study methods: Scientists estimated how many nucleated cells there were by amplifying reference gene primers. Here immunoSEQ multiplex PCR was the method, and the copy in TCRdb shows in-frame clones only, minus some. The V and J calls and clone size were taken over from that table, and D and trimming were inferred from the DNA. The sample carries fewer than 200,000 clones, more than 80% recorded once. Input material: peripheral blood. The TCR sequence derives from a man aged 45-65 years with acute or convalescent COVID-19.

CDR3 residues: CASSSGTGGRGIQPQHF. The DNA for the CDR3 is TGTGCCAGCAGCTCCGGGACAGGGGGCAGGGGGATCCAGCCCCAGCATTTT. The gene calls are TRBV7-9 and TRBJ1-5; 12 bases are a match to TRBD1. V lost 4 bases and J lost 7; bases outside the gene matches: 11. Germline V gene sequence: CDR1 SEHNR, CDR2 FQNEAQ (reference sequence). This CDR3 comprises 17 residues.